This TCR beta chain originates from a study of shared clonotypes between healthy human individuals. The overall study: Ranging from 18 to 49 in age, donors were a couple of women and three men. Researchers assigned three CD4 naive, three CD4 memory, two CD8 naive and one CD8 memory plate to each donor.

Repertoires were generated with immunoSEQ multiplex PCR, while TCRdb's copy carries only in-frame clones and drops some. This table has 1,100,000 or so clones, roughly 74% appearing once. Trimming took off 3 bases at V and 6 bases at J, with 24 bases between the two ends. In germline, CDR1 is ENHRY, CDR2 SYGVKD. The CDR3 covers 18 residues. This receptor was taken from a man between 18 and 35 years old in good health. Some clones in this sample may be carry-over from other donors' samples. The material sequenced was memory CD4+ T cells from PBMCs. As to subset: CD45RA-negative fraction. This rearrangement joins TRBV10-3 to TRBJ1-5, with D perhaps matching TRBD1 (5 bases). CDR3 sequence: CAISDHNNGGFATQPQHF. CDR3 nucleotide sequence: TGTGCCATCAGTGATCACAATAACGGGGGTTTCGCAACTCAGCCCCAGCATTTT.